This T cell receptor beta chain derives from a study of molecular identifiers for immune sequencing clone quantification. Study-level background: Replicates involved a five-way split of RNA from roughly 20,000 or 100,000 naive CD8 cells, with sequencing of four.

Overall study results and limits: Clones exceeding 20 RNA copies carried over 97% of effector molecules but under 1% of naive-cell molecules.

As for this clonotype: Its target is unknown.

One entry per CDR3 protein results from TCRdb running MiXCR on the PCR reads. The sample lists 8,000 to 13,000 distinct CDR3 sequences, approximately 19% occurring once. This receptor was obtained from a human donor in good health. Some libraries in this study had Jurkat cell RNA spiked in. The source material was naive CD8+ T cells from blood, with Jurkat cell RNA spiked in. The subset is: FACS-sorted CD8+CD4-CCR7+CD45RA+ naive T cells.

DNA of the CDR3: TGTGCCAGCAGCTCAAGTACAGGGGTCACTGAAGCTTTCTTT. Its protein is CASSSSTGVTEAFF. This chain connects TRBV11-2 to TRBJ1-1; 7 nucleotides agree with TRBD1. The CDR3 runs to 14 residues. CDR1 SGHAT and CDR2 FQNNGV come from the germline V gene. V shed 4 bases, J shed 4 bases, and the junction held 6 bases outside the gene matches.